The rows below give T cell receptor beta chains drawn from one sample of a study of T cell responses to AZD1222 COVID-19 vaccine. Sequencing used immunoSEQ multiplex PCR; TCRdb keeps in-frame clones, though not all of them. Of around 84,000 clones detected, around 90% appear once; the ten largest clones hold around 5.5%. The sequences come from peripheral blood, collected on day 0 of AZD1222 vaccination. These receptors all come from an adult in good health. Each CDR3 is given with its conserved first and last residue. A D gene is named only where the DNA matches it firmly. Only some rows state a clone size, as once, few, many or a class for expanded clones.

TRBV19	.	.	TRBJ2-5	CASSIDGETQYF	TGTGCCAGTAGTATAGATGGTGAGACCCAGTACTTC
TRBV7-9	.	.	TRBJ2-2	CASSLVAGPSITGELFF	TGTGCCAGCAGCTTAGTCGCGGGACCTTCGATCACCGGGGAGCTGTTTTTT
TRBV7-2	.	.	TRBJ2-7	CASSLEGWFGDQYF	TGTGCCAGCAGCTTAGAGGGGTGGTTCGGCGATCAGTACTTC
TRBV28	.	.	TRBJ1-5	CASRRGSRDTHQPQHF	TGTGCCAGCAGAAGGGGCTCCCGGGACACCCATCAGCCCCAGCATTTT
TRBV5-4	TRBD1	.	TRBJ1-6	CASSADRISSYNSPLHF	TGTGCCAGCAGCGCGGACAGGATAAGCTCCTATAATTCACCCCTCCACTTT
TRBV3-1/TRBV3-2	.	.	TRBJ2-3	CASSLSTDTQYF	TGTGCCAGCAGCCTGAGCACAGATACGCAGTATTTT
TRBV27	.	.	TRBJ1-4	CASSTPPGEKLFF	TGTGCCAGCAGTACCCCTCCTGGTGAAAAACTGTTTTTT
TRBV7-8	.	.	TRBJ2-3	CASSLGREAPGTQYF	TGTGCCAGCAGCTTAGGCCGGGAAGCCCCGGGTACGCAGTATTTT
TRBV28	TRBD1	.	TRBJ2-7	CASSPVGTGVREQYF	TGTGCCAGCAGTCCAGTCGGGACAGGGGTAAGGGAGCAGTACTTC
TRBV7-8	TRBD1	.	TRBJ2-7	CASSTRTGFAYEQYF	TGTGCCAGCAGCACTCGGACAGGCTTCGCCTACGAGCAGTACTTC
TRBV7-9	TRBD1	.	TRBJ1-4	CASSPGTGGSLNEKLFF	TGTGCCAGCAGCCCCGGGACAGGGGGCTCCCTCAATGAAAAACTGTTTTTT
TRBV19	TRBD1	few	TRBJ1-5	CASSIGQGASHSNQPQHF	TGTGCCAGTAGTATAGGACAGGGGGCAAGCCACAGCAATCAGCCCCAGCATTTT
TRBV28	.	once	TRBJ1-5	CASSVASKPQHF	TGTGCCAGCAGCGTCGCTAGCAAGCCCCAGCATTTT
TRBV10-3	TRBD2	.	TRBJ2-3	CAISLGTSGSTDTQYF	TGTGCCATCAGTCTCGGGACTAGCGGCAGCACAGATACGCAGTATTTT
TRBV28	.	.	TRBJ1-5	CASSLQGGAQPQHF	TGTGCCAGCAGTTTACAAGGGGGAGCTCAGCCCCAGCATTTT
TRBV13	TRBD2	.	TRBJ2-7	CASSLSREGLEQYF	TGTGCCAGCAGCTTAAGCAGGGAGGGGCTCGAGCAGTACTTC
TRBV11-2	.	.	TRBJ1-5	CASSPVGRDQPQHF	TGTGCCAGCAGCCCTGTGGGGCGGGATCAGCCCCAGCATTTT
TRBV19	.	.	TRBJ2-2	CASSIHLGVAGELFF	TGTGCCAGTAGTATACACCTAGGGGTGGCCGGGGAGCTGTTTTTT
TRBV4-2	TRBD1	.	TRBJ1-4	CASSHGQGTTNEKLFF	TGTGCCAGCAGCCATGGACAGGGGACAACTAATGAAAAACTGTTTTTT
TRBV5-6	TRBD1	.	TRBJ1-6	CASSGTGPSPLHF	TGTGCCAGCAGTGGGACAGGGCCCTCACCCCTCCACTTT
TRBV18	.	once	TRBJ2-7	CASSPEIGEQYF	TGTGCCAGCTCTCCCGAGATTGGGGAGCAGTACTTC
TRBV4-3	.	.	TRBJ1-4	CASSQDWGAIREKLFF	TGCGCCAGCAGCCAAGATTGGGGGGCGATACGGGAAAAACTGTTTTTT
TRBV27	.	.	TRBJ2-1	CASREGFYNEQFF	TGTGCCAGCAGAGAGGGATTCTACAATGAGCAGTTCTTC
TRBV28	TRBD1	.	TRBJ1-6	CASSSQWTGWNSPLHF	TGTGCCAGCAGTTCCCAATGGACAGGGTGGAATTCACCCCTCCACTTT
TRBV10-3	.	.	TRBJ2-3	CAIKDSSTDTQYF	TGTGCCATCAAGGACTCCAGCACAGATACGCAGTATTTT
TRBV5-1	.	.	TRBJ2-2	CASSFRRMNTGELFF	TGCGCCAGCAGCTTCAGGCGGATGAACACCGGGGAGCTGTTTTTT
TRBV4-2	TRBD1	once	TRBJ2-7	CASSQGQGIEQYF	TGTGCCAGCAGCCAAGGACAGGGAATCGAGCAGTACTTC
TRBV19	.	once	TRBJ2-5	CASSRAFQETQYF	TGTGCCAGTAGTAGGGCGTTTCAAGAGACCCAGTACTTC
TRBV7-2	TRBD2	once	TRBJ2-1	CASSLLAGDEQFF	TGTGCCAGCAGCTTACTAGCGGGAGACGAGCAGTTCTTC
TRBV4-3	.	.	TRBJ2-5	CASSQDPGIGETQYF	TGCGCCAGCAGCCAAGATCCAGGCATTGGGGAGACCCAGTACTTC
TRBV10-3	.	once	TRBJ1-1	CATQTQGKGEAFF	TGTGCCACCCAGACTCAGGGGAAGGGTGAAGCTTTCTTT